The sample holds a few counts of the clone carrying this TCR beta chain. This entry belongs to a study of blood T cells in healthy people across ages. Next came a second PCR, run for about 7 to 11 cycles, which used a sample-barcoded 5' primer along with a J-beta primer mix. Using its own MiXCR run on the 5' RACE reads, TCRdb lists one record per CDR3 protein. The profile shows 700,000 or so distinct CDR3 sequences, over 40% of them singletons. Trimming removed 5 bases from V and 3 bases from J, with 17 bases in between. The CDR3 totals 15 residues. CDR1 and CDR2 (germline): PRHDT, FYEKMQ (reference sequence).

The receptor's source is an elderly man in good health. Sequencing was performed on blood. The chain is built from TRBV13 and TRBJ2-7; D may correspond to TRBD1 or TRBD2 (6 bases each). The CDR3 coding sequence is TGTGCCAGCAGCCCCAGAGGGGGGACGCTCTACGAGCAGTACTTC. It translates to CASSPRGGTLYEQYF. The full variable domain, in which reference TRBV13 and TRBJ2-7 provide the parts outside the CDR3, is AAGVIQSPRHLIKEKRETATLKCYPIPRHDTVYWYQQGPGQDPQFLISFYEKMQSDKGSIPDRFSAQQFSDYHSELNMSSLELGDSALYFCASSPRGGTLYEQYFGPGTRLTVT.